Below are 5 T cell receptor beta chains sequenced from a single sample in a study of technical replicates of blood from a handful of donors. Only in-frame clones appear in the TCRdb table, and some are missing; sequencing was by immunoSEQ multiplex PCR. The profile shows tens of thousands of clones, about 95% of them singletons. The sequenced sample consisted of T cells isolated from PBMCs. The receptor set was obtained from a human donor in good health.

This rearrangement joins TRBV28 to TRBJ1-2; possible D gene TRBD1, 5 bases. CDR3 length: 14 residues. Germline V gene sequence: CDR1 MDHEN, CDR2 SYDVKM. V lost 3 bases and J lost 2, with 10 bases in between. CDR3 bases: TGTGCCAGCAGTTTTGCGCAGGGAAACTATGGCTACACCTTC. The encoded protein is CASSFAQGNYGYTF.

This chain links TRBV27 with TRBJ2-1; unclear D gene. Germline CDR1 is MNHEY and CDR2 is SMNVEV (reference sequence). The V gene lost 3 bases and the J gene lost 8 bases, with 17 bases spanning the gap. CDR3 size: 15 residues. The CDR3: CASSFTLPAVYEQFF. CDR3 DNA sequence: TGTGCCAGCAGTTTTACCCTCCCCGCAGTTTATGAGCAGTTCTTC.

The chain joins TRBV4-1 to TRBJ2-3; D might be TRBD1 (6 bases). V was clipped by 8 bases and J by 1 base, with 10 bases between them. CDR3 length: 13 residues. The V gene's germline CDR1 is MGHRA and CDR2 YSYEKL. This CDR3 reads CASRAGGTDTQYF. The CDR3 DNA follows: TGCGCCAGCCGGGCAGGGGGCACAGATACGCAGTATTTT.

The CDR3 DNA reads TGTGCCAGCAGCTTAGTCGTACAGGGGGAGCAGTACTTC. It translates to CASSLVVQGEQYF. The rearrangement uses TRBV7-6 and TRBJ2-7, with TRBD1 matching over 7 bases. The V and J ends lost 1 base and 7 bases, in that order; junction bases with no gene match: 4. CDR1 and CDR2 (germline): SGHVS, FNYEAQ. The CDR3 is 13 residues long.

The chain uses TRBV27 and TRBJ2-3, with D possibly matching TRBD2 (5 bases). The CDR3 loop spans 14 amino acids. V lost 5 bases and J lost 2, with 11 bases in between. Looked up from germline, CDR1 is MNHEY and CDR2 is SMNVEV (reference sequence). In DNA, the CDR3 is TGTGCCAGCAGTCTTGGACTGATCACAGATACGCAGTATTTT. Translation gives CASSLGLITDTQYF.